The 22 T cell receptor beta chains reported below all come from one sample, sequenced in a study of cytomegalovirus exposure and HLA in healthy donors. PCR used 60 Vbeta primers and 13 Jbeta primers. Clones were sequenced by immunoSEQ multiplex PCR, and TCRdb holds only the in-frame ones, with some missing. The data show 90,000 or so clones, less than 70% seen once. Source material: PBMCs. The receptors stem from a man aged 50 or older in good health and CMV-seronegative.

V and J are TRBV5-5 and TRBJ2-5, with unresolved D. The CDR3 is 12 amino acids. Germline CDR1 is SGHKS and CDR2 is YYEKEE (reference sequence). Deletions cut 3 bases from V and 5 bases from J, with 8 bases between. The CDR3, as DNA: TGTGCCAGCAGCTGGAGATTTGAGACCCAGTACTTC. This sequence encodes CASSWRFETQYF.

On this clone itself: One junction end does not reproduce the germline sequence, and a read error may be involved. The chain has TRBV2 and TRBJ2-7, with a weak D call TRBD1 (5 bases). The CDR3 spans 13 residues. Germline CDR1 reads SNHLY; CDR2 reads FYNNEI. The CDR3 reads CASNEQALAEQYF. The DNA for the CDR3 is TGTGCCAGCAATGAACAGGCGCTCGCCGAGCAGTACTTC.

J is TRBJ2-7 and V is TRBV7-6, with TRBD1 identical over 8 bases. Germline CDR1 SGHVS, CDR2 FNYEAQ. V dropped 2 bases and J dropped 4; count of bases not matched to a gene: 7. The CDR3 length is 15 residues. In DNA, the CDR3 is TGTGCCAGCAGCTTACCCGGACAGGGCAGGTACGAGCAGTACGTC. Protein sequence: CASSLPGQGRYEQYV.

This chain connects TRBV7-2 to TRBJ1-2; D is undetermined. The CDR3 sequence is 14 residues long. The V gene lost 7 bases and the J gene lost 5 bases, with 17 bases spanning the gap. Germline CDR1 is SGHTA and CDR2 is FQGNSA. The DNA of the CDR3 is TGTGCCAGCACCCCGATAGCCGCGTTGTATGGCTACACCTTC. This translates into CASTPIAALYGYTF.

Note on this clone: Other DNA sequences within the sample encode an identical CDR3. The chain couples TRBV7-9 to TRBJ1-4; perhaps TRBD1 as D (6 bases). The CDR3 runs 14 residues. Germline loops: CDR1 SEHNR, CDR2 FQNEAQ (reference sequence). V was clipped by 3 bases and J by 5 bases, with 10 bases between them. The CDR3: CASSFGQGNEKLFF. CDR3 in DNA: TGTGCCAGCAGCTTTGGGCAGGGGAATGAAAAACTGTTTTTT.

The CDR3 region has the DNA TGTGCCAGCAGCCATGGGCGACGGGGGAGCAATCAGCCCCAGCATTTT. Residues: CASSHGRRGSNQPQHF. The V and J genes are TRBV28 and TRBJ1-5; perhaps TRBD1 as D (5 bases). There are 16 residues in the CDR3. V was cut by 6 bases and J by 1 base, with 16 bases left in between. The germline V gene has CDR1 MDHEN and CDR2 SYDVKM.

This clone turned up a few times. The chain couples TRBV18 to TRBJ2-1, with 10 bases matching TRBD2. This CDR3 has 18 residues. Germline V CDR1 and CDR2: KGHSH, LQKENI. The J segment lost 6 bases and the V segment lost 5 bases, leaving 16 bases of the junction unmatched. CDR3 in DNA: TGTGCCAGCTCATCTATCCTCGAACTAGCGGGAACACTCAATGAGCAGTTCTTC. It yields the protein CASSSILELAGTLNEQFF.

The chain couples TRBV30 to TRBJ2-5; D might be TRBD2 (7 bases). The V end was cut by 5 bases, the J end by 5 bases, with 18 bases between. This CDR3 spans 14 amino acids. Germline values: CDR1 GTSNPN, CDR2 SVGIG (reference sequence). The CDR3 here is CAWGDGGLSETQYF. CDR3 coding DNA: TGTGCCTGGGGGGACGGGGGGCTTTCGGAGACCCAGTACTTC.

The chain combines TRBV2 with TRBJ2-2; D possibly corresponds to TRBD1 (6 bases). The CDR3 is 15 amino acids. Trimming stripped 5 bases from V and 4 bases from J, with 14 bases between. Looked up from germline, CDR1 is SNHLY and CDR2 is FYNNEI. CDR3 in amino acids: CASSSQLGGTGELFF. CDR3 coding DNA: TGTGCCAGCAGTTCGCAACTAGGGGGCACCGGGGAGCTGTTTTTT.

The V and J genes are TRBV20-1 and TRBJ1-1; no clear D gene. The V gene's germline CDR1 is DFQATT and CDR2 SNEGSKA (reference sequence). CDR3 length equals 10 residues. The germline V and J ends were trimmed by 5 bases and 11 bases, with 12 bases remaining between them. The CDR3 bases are TGCAGTGCTGGACCCTGGGAGGCTTTCTTT. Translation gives CSAGPWEAFF.

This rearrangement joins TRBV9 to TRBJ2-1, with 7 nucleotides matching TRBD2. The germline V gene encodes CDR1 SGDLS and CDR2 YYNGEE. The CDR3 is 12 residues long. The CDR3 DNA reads TGTGCGAGCGGGAAAGGGAGGAATGAGCAGTTCTTC. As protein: CASGKGRNEQFF.

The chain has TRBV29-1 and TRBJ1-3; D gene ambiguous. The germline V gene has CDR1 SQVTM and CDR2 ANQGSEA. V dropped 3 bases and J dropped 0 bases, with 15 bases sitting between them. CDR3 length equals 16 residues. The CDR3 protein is CSVDLGEVPSGNTIYF. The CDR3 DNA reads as TGCAGCGTTGATCTCGGTGAGGTCCCCTCTGGAAACACCATATATTTT.

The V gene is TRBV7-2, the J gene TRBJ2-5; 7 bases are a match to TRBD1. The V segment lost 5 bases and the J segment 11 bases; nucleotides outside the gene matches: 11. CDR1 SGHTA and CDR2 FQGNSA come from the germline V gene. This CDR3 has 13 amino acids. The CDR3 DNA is TGTGCCAGCAGCCTCGACAGGGTGGGTAAGCAGTACTTC. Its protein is CASSLDRVGKQYF.

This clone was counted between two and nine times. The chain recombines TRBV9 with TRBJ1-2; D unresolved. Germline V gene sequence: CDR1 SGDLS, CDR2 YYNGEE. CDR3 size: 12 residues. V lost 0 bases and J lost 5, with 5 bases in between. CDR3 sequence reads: CASSVGSYGYTF. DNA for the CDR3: TGTGCCAGCAGCGTAGGGAGTTATGGCTACACCTTC.

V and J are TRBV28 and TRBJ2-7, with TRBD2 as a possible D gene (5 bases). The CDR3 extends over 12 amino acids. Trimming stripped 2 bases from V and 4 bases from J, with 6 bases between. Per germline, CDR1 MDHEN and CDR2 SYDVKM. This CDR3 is CASSLSGYEQYF. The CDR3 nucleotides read TGTGCCAGCAGTTTAAGCGGATACGAGCAGTACTTC.

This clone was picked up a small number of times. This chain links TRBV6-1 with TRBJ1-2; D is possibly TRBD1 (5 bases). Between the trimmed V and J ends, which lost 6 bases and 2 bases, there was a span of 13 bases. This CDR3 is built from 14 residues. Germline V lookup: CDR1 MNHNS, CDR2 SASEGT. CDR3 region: CASRGGSWNYGYTF. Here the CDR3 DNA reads TGTGCCAGCAGGGGGGGGAGTTGGAACTATGGCTACACCTTC.

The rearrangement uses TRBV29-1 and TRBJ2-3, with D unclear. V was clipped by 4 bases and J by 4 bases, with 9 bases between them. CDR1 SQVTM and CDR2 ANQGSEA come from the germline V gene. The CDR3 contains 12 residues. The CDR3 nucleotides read TGCAGCGTTGCCATGTTGTCAGATACGCAGTATTTT. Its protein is CSVAMLSDTQYF.

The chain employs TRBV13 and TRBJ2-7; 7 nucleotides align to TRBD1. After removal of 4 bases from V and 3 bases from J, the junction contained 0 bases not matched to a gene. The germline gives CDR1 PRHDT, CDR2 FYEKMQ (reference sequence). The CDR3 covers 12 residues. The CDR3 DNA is TGTGCCAGCAGCTGGACAGGCTACGAGCAGTACGTC. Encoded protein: CASSWTGYEQYV.

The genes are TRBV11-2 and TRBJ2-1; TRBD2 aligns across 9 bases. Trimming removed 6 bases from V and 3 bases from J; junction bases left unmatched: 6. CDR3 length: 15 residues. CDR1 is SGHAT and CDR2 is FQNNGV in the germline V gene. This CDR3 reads CASRLAGSFYNEQFF. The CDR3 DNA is TGTGCCAGCAGGCTAGCGGGAAGTTTCTACAATGAGCAGTTCTTC.

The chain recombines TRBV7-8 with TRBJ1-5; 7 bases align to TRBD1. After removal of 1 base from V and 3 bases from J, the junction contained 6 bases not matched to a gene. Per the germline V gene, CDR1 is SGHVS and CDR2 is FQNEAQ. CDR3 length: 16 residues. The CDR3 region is CASSLGDSRFNQPQHF. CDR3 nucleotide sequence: TGTGCCAGCAGCTTAGGGGACAGCCGGTTCAATCAGCCCCAGCATTTT.

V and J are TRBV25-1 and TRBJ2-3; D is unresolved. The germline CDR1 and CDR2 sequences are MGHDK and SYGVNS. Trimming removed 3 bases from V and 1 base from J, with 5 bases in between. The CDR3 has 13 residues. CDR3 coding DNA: TGTGCCAGCAGTGATGCAGGCACAGATACGCAGTATTTT. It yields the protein CASSDAGTDTQYF.

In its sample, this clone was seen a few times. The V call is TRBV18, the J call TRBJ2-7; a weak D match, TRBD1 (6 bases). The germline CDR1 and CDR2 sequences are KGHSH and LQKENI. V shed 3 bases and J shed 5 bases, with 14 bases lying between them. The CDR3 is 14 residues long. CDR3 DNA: TGTGCCAGCTCACCTTGGCCAGGGGCGCACGAGCAGTACGTC. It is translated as CASSPWPGAHEQYV.